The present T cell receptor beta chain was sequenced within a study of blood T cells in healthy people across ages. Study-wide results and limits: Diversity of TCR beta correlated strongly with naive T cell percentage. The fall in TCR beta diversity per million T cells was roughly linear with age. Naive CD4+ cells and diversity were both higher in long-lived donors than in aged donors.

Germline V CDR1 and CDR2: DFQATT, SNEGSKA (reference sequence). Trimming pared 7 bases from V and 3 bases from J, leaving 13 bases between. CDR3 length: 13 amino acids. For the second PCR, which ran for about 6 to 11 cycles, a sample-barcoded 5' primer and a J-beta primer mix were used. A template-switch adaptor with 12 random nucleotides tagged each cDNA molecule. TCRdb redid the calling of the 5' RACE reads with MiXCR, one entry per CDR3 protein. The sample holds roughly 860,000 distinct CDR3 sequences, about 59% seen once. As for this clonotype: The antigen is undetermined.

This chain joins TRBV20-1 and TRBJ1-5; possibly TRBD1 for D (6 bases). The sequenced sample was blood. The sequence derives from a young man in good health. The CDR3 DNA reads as TGCAGTGTTGGAGGACAGCACAATCAGCCCCAGCATTTT. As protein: CSVGGQHNQPQHF.